This TCR beta chain was sequenced for a study of regulatory T cells in long-lasting Graves disease. The time point was: newly diagnosed GD, antithyroid drugs for less than 3 months. Construction of the TCR library relied on RNA isolated from PBMCs. This clonotype was picked up many times. With 6 bases clipped from V and 1 base from J, the junction kept 9 bases outside the gene matches. The CDR3 has 16 residues. CDR3-region Arm-PCR and iRepertoire HTBI primers produced the TCR beta libraries. TCRdb independently ran MiXCR on the multiplex PCR reads; one entry per CDR3 protein. In the table there are 410,000 or so distinct CDR3 sequences, approximately 15% of which are singletons. This same sample was also part of a study on T cells in Graves' hyperthyroidism and ophthalmopathy.

The clonotype originates from a woman aged 30 to 39 with Graves disease. This specimen was peripheral blood mononuclear cells (PBMCs), taken at new diagnosis, from a patient treated with antithyroid drugs. The chain uses TRBV12-3 or TRBV12-4 and TRBJ2-4; 7 positions agree with TRBD2. The CDR3 DNA is TGTGCCAGCAGACCGGGACTACCCTGGGCCAAAAACATTCAGTACTTC. It yields the protein CASRPGLPWAKNIQYF.